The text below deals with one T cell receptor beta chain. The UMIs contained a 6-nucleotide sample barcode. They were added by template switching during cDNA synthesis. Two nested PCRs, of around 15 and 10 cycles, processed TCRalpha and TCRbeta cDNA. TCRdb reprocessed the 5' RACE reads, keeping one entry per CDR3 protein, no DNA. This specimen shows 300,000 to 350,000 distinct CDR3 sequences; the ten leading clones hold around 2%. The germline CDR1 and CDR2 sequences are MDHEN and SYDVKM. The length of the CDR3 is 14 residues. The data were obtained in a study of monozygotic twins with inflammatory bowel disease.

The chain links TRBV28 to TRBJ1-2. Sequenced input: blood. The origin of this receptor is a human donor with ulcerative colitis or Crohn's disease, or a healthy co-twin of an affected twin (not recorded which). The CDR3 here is CASSFTDGVYGYTF.